This TCR beta chain was documented in a study of regulatory T cells in long-lasting Graves disease. Turning to the study itself: Those Graves' patients who were newly diagnosed had been on antithyroid drugs under 3 months. General study results and limits: Persistent Graves' patients showed less TCR diversity than newly diagnosed patients showed. TRBV28, TRBJ1-2 and TRBJ2-5 were favored in persistent disease.

The V and J ends lost 3 bases and 1 base, in that order; junction bases with no gene match: 3. Germline-derived CDR1 and CDR2 are DFQATT and SNEGSKA (reference sequence). The CDR3 covers 16 residues. This clonotype showed up just a few times. The antigen is unknown. Time point defined: newly diagnosed GD, antithyroid drugs for less than 3 months. The TCR library used RNA extracted from PBMCs. Around 8.2 milliliters of peripheral blood were drawn into EDTA tubes. Libraries of TCR beta came from iRepertoire HTBI primers plus Arm-PCR of CDR3 regions. TCRdb itself ran the multiplex PCR reads through MiXCR, one entry per CDR3 protein. Here the sample spans approximately 540,000 distinct CDR3 sequences, around 12% being singletons. This sample also belongs to another study, concerning T cells in Graves' hyperthyroidism and ophthalmopathy.

Material: peripheral blood mononuclear cells (PBMCs), obtained at new diagnosis, from a patient treated with antithyroid drugs. This TCR came from a woman in her twenties or thirties with Graves disease. The chain carries TRBV20-1 and TRBJ2-2, with 12 bases lining up with TRBD2. The CDR3 sequence is CSASLAGGVNTGELFF. Here the CDR3 DNA reads TGCAGTGCTAGTCTAGCGGGAGGGGTGAACACCGGGGAGCTGTTTTTT.